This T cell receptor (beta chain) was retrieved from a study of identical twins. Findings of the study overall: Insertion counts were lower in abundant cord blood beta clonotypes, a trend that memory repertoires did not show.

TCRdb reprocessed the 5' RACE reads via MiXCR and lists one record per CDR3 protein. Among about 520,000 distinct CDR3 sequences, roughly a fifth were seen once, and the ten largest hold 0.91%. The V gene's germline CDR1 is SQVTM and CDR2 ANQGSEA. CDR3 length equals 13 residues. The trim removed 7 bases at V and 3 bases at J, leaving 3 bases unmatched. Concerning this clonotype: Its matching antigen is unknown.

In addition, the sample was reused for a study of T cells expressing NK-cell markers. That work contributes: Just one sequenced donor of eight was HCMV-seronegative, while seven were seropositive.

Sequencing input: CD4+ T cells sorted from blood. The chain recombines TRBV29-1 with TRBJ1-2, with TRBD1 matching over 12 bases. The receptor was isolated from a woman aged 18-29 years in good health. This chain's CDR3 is CSAGTGGHYGYTF. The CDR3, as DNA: TGCAGCGCTGGGACAGGGGGCCACTATGGCTACACCTTC.